These 9 T cell receptor beta chains share one sample of origin, sequenced in a study of blood T cell repertoires in COVID-19. Here immunoSEQ multiplex PCR was the method, and the copy in TCRdb shows in-frame clones only, minus some. The data contain roughly 53,000 clones, roughly 90% of them singletons. The specimen was peripheral blood. All receptors come from a human donor in a cohort sampled during active COVID-19.

The chain recombines TRBV4-2 with TRBJ2-5; D may be TRBD1 (6 bases). The V gene lost 2 bases and the J gene lost 5 bases, with 9 bases spanning the gap. The CDR3 spans 13 residues. Germline CDR1 and CDR2: LGHNA and YNFKEQ. The CDR3 protein is CASSQTQGETQYF. Here the CDR3 DNA reads TGTGCCAGCAGCCAAACACAGGGTGAGACCCAGTACTTC.

V gene TRBV7-9 combines with J gene TRBJ2-7; TRBD1 aligns across 9 bases. The V and J ends lost 5 bases and 3 bases, in that order; junction bases with no gene match: 8. Germline lookup yields CDR1 SEHNR and CDR2 FQNEAQ (reference sequence). The CDR3 has 15 residues. DNA for the CDR3: TGTGCCAGCAGCGCGAACAGGGGGCATATCTACGAGCAGTACTTC. Translated: CASSANRGHIYEQYF.

The chain couples TRBV25-1 to TRBJ2-5; 7 bases map to TRBD2. The CDR3 sequence is 14 residues long. The V gene's germline CDR1 is MGHDK and CDR2 SYGVNS. V shed 3 bases and J 5 bases; nucleotides not matched to a gene: 6. The DNA for the CDR3 is TGTGCCAGCAGTGATCCAGCGGGAAGTGAGACCCAGTACTTC. Its translation is CASSDPAGSETQYF.

V usage is TRBV10-3 and J usage is TRBJ1-1, with a weak D call TRBD1 (5 bases). This CDR3 spans 12 amino acids. The V end lost 3 bases, the J end lost 6 bases, and 8 bases lay between the germline ends. CDR1 is ENHRY, CDR2 SYGVKD, per germline. CDR3 loop: CAISDRGPEAFF. The CDR3, as DNA: TGTGCCATCAGTGATAGGGGCCCTGAAGCTTTCTTT.

The V gene is TRBV4-1, the J gene TRBJ2-2, with 8 bases matching TRBD2. The germline CDR1 and CDR2 sequences are MGHRA and YSYEKL. V lost 10 bases, J lost 4 bases, and 14 bases stayed unmatched. The CDR3 consists of 16 residues. CDR3 sequence reads: CATSDWGGRITGELFF. CDR3 coding DNA: TGCGCCACCTCAGATTGGGGCGGGAGGATCACCGGGGAGCTGTTTTTT.

In the case of this clone: The junction differs from germline at one of its ends, possibly a read error. This sample includes further DNA sequences coding for the same CDR3. This chain links TRBV2 with TRBJ1-2, with no clear D. Germline-derived CDR1 and CDR2 are SNHLY and FYNNEI. There are 11 residues in the CDR3. As DNA, the CDR3 is TGCGCCAGCATGGAGGTACGGGGCTACACCTTC. This encodes CASMEVRGYTF.

The rearrangement uses TRBV5-6 and TRBJ2-2, with TRBD1 identical over 9 bases. V shed 4 bases and J 7 bases; nucleotides not matched to a gene: 11. CDR3 length: 16 residues. Germline V CDR1 and CDR2: SGHDT, YYEEEE. CDR3: CASSGGTGSFLGELFF. CDR3 nucleotide sequence: TGTGCCAGCAGCGGCGGGACAGGGTCATTTCTCGGGGAGCTGTTTTTT.

The chain carries TRBV4-3 and TRBJ1-4, with TRBD1 as a possible D gene (5 bases). V lost 5 bases and J 8 bases, leaving 15 bases between the germline ends. The CDR3 contains 14 residues. Germline V gene sequence: CDR1 LGHNA, CDR2 YSLEER. This chain's CDR3 is CASSGARVDEKLFF. Here the CDR3 DNA reads TGCGCCAGCAGCGGGGCCAGGGTTGACGAAAAACTGTTTTTT.

The genes are TRBV30 and TRBJ1-6; D is ambiguous. Per the germline V gene, CDR1 is GTSNPN and CDR2 is SVGIG (reference sequence). The CDR3 totals 14 residues. Trimming removed 2 bases at V and 8 bases at J, with 13 bases between. CDR3 in DNA: TGTGCCTGGAGTCCGGCGAAAGGAGATTCACCCCTCCACTTT. The encoded protein is CAWSPAKGDSPLHF.